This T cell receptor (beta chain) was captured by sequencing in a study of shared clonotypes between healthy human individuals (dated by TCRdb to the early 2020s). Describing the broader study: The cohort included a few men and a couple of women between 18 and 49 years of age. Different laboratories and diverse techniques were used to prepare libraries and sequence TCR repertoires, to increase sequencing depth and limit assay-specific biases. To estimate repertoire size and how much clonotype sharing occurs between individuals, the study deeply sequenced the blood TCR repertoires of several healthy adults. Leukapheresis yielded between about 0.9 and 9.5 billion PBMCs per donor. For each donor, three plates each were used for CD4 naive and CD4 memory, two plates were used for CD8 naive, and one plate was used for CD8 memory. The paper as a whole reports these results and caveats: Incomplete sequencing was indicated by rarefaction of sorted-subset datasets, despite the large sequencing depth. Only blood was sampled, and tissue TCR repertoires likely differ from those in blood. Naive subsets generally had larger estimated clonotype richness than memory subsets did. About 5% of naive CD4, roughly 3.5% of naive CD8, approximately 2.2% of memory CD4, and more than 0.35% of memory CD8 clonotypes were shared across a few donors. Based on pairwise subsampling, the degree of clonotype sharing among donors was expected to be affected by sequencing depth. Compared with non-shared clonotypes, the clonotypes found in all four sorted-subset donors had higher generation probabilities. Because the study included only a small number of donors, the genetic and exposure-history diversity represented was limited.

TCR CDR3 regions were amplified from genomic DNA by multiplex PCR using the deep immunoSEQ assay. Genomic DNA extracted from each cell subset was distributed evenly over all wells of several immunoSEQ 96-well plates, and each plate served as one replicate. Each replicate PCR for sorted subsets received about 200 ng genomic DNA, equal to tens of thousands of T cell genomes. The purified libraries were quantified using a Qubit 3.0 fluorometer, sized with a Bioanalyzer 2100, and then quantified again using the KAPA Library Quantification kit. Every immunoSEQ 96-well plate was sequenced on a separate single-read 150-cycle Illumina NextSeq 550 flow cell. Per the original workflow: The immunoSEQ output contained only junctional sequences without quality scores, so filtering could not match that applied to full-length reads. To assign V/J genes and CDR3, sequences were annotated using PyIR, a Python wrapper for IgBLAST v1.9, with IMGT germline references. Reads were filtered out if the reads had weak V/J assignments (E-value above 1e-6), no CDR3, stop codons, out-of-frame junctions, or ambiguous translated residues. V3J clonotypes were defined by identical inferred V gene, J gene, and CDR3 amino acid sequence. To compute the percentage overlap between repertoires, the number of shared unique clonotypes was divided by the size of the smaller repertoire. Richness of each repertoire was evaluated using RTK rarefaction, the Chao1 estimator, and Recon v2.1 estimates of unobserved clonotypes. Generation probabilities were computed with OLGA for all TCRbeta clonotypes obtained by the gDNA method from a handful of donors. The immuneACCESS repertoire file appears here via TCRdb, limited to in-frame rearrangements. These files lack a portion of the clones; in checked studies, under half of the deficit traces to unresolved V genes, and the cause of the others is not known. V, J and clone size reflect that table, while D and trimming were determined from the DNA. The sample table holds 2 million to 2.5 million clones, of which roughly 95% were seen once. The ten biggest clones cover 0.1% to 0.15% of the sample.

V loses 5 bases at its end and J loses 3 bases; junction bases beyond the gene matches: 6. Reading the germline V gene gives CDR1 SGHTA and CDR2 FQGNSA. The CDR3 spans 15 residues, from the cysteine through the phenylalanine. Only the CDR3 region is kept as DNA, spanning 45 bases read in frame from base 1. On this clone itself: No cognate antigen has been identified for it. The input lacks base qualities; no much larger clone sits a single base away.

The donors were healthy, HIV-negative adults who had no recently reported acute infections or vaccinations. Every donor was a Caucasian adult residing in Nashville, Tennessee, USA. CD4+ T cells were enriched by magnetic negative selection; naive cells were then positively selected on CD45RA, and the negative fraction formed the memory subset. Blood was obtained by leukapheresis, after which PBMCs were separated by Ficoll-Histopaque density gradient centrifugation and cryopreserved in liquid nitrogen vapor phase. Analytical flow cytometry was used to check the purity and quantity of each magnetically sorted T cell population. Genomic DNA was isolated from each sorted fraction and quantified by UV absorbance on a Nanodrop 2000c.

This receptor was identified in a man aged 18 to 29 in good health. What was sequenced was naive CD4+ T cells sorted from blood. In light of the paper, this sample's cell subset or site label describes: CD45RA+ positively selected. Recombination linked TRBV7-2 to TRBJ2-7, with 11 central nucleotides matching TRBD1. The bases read TGTGCCAGCAGCGCATGGGACAGGGGGATCTACGAGCAGTACTTC. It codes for CASSAWDRGIYEQYF.